This T cell receptor (beta chain) was recovered during a study of blood T cells in healthy people across ages. V lost 0 bases and J lost 7, with 13 bases in between. The length of the CDR3 is 14 residues. Germline V gives CDR1 DFQATT, CDR2 SNEGSKA (reference sequence). The amount of total RNA extracted per sample was at least 5.5 micrograms. Alongside a J-beta primer mix, a sample-barcoded 5' primer served in a second PCR lasting roughly 7 to 12 cycles. TCRdb re-analysed the 5' RACE reads in MiXCR, keeping a single row per CDR3 protein. The repertoire includes nearly 800,000 distinct CDR3 sequences, 20% to 25% of them detected once, and 3% to 4.5% sits in the top ten. This clonotype was seen a few times. The sample was also reused in another study, on T cells of mothers and their children.

The chain couples TRBV20-1 to TRBJ1-5; tentatively, D is TRBD1 (5 bases). The sequence came from a boy between 10 and 17 years old in good health. The sample comprised blood. In DNA, the CDR3 is TGCAGTGCTAGAGATCCCAGGGTTGACCAGCCCCAGCATTTT. This translates into CSARDPRVDQPQHF.